These 2 T cell receptor beta chains originate from one sample sequenced in a study of prognosis after radiotherapy for stage I lung cancer. The study amplified the TCR beta CDR3 region from genomic DNA. This amplification was carried out by two rounds of multiplex PCR. Specific primers for each TRBV and TRBJ gene were what first-round PCR used. TCRdb fed the multiplex PCR reads into MiXCR, producing one record per CDR3 protein. The sample lists fewer than 40,000 distinct CDR3 sequences; approximately 36% were seen once. Sample: PBMCs, taken before or after stereotactic body radiation therapy (not recorded which). These receptors were collected from a donor of 50 years or more with non-small cell lung cancer.

The rearrangement joins TRBV7-2 to TRBJ1-5; the D is unclear. The V gene's germline CDR1 is SGHTA and CDR2 FQGNSA. The CDR3 consists of 13 residues. Trimming shortened V by 4 bases and J by 3 bases, and 7 bases separated the two germline ends. CDR3 sequence (DNA): TGTGCCAGCAGCTCCACGATCAATCAGCCCCAGCATTTT. This sequence encodes CASSSTINQPQHF. The whole variable domain, filled in from reference TRBV7-2 and TRBJ1-5, reads GAGVSQSPSNKVTEKGKDVELRCDPISGHTALYWYRQSLGQGLEFLIYFQGNSAPDKSGLPSDRFSAERTGGSVSTLTIQRTQQEDSAVYLCASSSTINQPQHFGDGTRLSIL.

This clonotype was observed at least ten times. The CDR3 bases are TGTGCCAGCAGTTCCGGGACAGGGGCCTATGGCTACACCTTC. Translating it yields CASSSGTGAYGYTF. V and J are TRBV6-2 or TRBV6-3 and TRBJ1-2; 10 nucleotides line up with TRBD1. V lost 4 bases and J lost 4; bases outside the gene matches: 3. Per the germline V gene, CDR1 is MNHEY and CDR2 is SVGEGT. This CDR3 is 14 amino acids long.